This T cell receptor (beta chain) was identified during a study of tumor-infiltrating lymphocytes in glioblastoma multiforme. Study-wide results and limits: Functional subtype sorting of these T cells was not performed. Clone frequencies may be distorted by unequal TCR transcripts per cell.

Regarding this clonotype: The antigen remains undetermined. This may be a read error: a much more frequent sequence differs by one nucleotide.

Multiple V-beta primers and a C-beta primer amplified TCRB from RNA. TCRB cDNA was made from approximately 0.5 ug total RNA. These TCRB libraries lack any described unique molecular identifiers. Using its own MiXCR run on the multiplex PCR reads, TCRdb lists one record per CDR3 protein. Of about 18,000 distinct CDR3 sequences detected, approximately 70% appear once; the ten largest clones hold roughly 18%. This CDR3 region has 15 residues. V shed 1 base and J shed 2 bases, with 12 bases lying between them. The gene calls are TRBV12-3 or TRBV12-4 and TRBJ2-7; D gene ambiguous. What was sequenced was peripheral blood. The receptor's source is a male donor with glioblastoma. As DNA, the CDR3 is TGTGCCAGCAGTTTAGGGGCAAGGTACACCTACGAGCAGTACTTC. Its protein product is CASSLGARYTYEQYF.